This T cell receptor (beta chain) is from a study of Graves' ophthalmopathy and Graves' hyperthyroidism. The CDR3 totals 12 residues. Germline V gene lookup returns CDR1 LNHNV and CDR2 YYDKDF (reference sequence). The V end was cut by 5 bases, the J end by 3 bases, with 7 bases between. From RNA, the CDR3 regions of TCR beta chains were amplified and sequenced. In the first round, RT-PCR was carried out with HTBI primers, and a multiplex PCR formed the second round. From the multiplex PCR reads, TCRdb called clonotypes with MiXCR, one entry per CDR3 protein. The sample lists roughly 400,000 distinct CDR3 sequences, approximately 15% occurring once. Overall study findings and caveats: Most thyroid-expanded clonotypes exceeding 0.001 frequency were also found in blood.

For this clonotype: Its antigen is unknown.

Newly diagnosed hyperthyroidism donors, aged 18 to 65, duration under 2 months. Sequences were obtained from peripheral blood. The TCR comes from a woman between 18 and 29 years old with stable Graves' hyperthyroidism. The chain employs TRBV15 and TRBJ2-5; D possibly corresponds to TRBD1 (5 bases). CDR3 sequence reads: CATSGREETQYF. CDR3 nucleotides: TGTGCCACCAGCGGCAGGGAAGAGACCCAGTACTTC.